The TCR beta chain described here comes from a study of graft-versus-host responses after intestinal transplantation (dated by TCRdb to the early 2020s). Study-level background: Recipients received multivisceral, liver-intestinal, or isolated intestinal transplants. The cohort enrolled 24 intestinal transplant recipients, one of whom was a retransplant, and a few patients without pretransplant specimens were excluded. After intestinal transplantation, graft-versus-host and host-versus-graft alloreactive T cell clones were followed in the graft, circulation and bone marrow using bulk TCR-beta CDR3 sequencing. All recipients received anti-thymocyte globulin induction followed by maintenance tacrolimus and steroids for around 3 years. Alloreactive clones were identified by sequencing pre-transplant mixed lymphocyte reaction products and comparing them with unstimulated pre-transplant donor and recipient T cells. Instead of going to the commercial service, samples from a few later patients were sequenced in-house on an Illumina MiSeq and processed with MiXCR. Donor T cell macrochimerism was defined as a peak of at least 4% donor T cells among recipient peripheral blood mononuclear cells.

Libraries were made using the immunoSEQ multiplex PCR assay. In most patients, genomic DNA was isolated using the Qiagen DNeasy Blood and Tissue Kit and sent frozen to Adaptive Biotechnologies for TCR sequencing. High-throughput TCR-beta CDR3 sequencing of genomic DNA from most patients was performed by Adaptive Biotechnologies. Under the source paper's analysis protocol: Adaptive's ImmunoSEQ software was the source of the TCR sequencing data for roughly 19 patients, while a few other patients were processed with MiXCR and VDJtools. CD4 versus CD8 sorting errors were corrected by removing sequences found in both subsets at a frequency ratio below 5:1. CDR3 nucleotide sequences shared by donor and recipient were removed because the origin of these sequences could not be assigned. At least 2-fold expansion over unstimulated cells and a minimum CFSE-low frequency of 0.002% (template counts) or 0.001% (read counts) were required for clones to be classified as alloreactive. Clones were considered mappable if detected in sequenced pre-transplant spleen, lymph node, or MLR CFSE-low populations of the donor or recipient. The cumulative frequency of alloreactive clones was calculated as a percentage of all sequences, weighted by copy number. TCRdb took this table from immuneACCESS and kept in-frame rearrangements with V and J called. Such tables lack part of the clones; where checked against another copy, unresolved V genes explain under half of the gap, and the rest is unexplained. For V, J and clone size, that table is used; D and trimming come from the DNA. This sample is represented by fewer than 55,000 clones; about 95% of them were singletons. The top ten clonotypes cover around 0.23% of the sample.

General findings and caveats noted by the study authors: In the allografts of patients with donor T cell macrochimerism, GvH to HvG T cell clonal ratios were high. The conclusions were limited by the relatively low number and heterogeneity of the intestinal transplant patients. GvH clones were detected in recipient bone marrow, and some appeared earlier in ileal mucosa or blood, consistent with an intestinal mucosal origin. Peak levels of circulating GvH clones were associated with declines in HvG clones early after transplant.

Turning to this clone: No antigen is known for it. There are no base qualities to consult, and no much larger clone falls within one base.

The time point label, read with the paper, signifies: cells obtained before transplantation from donor or recipient. CD3+CD4+ and CD3+CD8+ populations were FACS-sorted from unstimulated pre-transplant donor and recipient cells taken from spleen or lymph nodes. This clonotype originated in a human donor who was the organ donor for an intestinal transplant. Source: unstimulated CD8+ T cells sorted from spleen or lymph node cells, taken before transplant.

The CDR3 here reads CASSETGGSYGYTF. The nucleotides are TGTGCCAGCAGCGAGACAGGGGGGAGCTATGGCTACACCTTC. The rearranged segments are TRBV9 and TRBJ1-2, with 9 bases in between that match TRBD1. Trimmed from V: 3 bases; trimmed from J: 4 bases; junction bases lacking a gene match: 4. The CDR3 holds 14 amino acids from the cysteine to the phenylalanine. Of all the DNA, just the CDR3 is kept, 42 bases in frame from base 1. According to the germline V gene, CDR1 reads SGDLS and CDR2 reads YYNGEE.